This T cell receptor beta chain originates from a study of blood T cell repertoires in COVID-19. About the research overall: The United States, Italy and Spain supplied acute and convalescent COVID-19 samples. From T cells, B-cell-depleted T cells, or PBMCs came the material, which was cDNA or gDNA.

Generated by immunoSEQ multiplex PCR, the TCRdb table keeps only in-frame clones and is missing some. Of 350,000 to 400,000 clones listed, 90% are singletons. Germline loops: CDR1 SGDLS, CDR2 YYNGEE. This CDR3 comprises 14 residues. V lost 4 bases to trimming and J lost 2 bases, with 10 bases between them. This clonotype was obtained from a man between 18 and 35 years old with active or convalescent COVID-19. This rearrangement joins TRBV9 to TRBJ1-5; D not resolved. The sample comprised peripheral blood. CDR3 coding DNA: TGTGCCAGCAGCCCCGGGTCGGGCAATCAGCCCCAGCATTTT. This translates into CASSPGSGNQPQHF.